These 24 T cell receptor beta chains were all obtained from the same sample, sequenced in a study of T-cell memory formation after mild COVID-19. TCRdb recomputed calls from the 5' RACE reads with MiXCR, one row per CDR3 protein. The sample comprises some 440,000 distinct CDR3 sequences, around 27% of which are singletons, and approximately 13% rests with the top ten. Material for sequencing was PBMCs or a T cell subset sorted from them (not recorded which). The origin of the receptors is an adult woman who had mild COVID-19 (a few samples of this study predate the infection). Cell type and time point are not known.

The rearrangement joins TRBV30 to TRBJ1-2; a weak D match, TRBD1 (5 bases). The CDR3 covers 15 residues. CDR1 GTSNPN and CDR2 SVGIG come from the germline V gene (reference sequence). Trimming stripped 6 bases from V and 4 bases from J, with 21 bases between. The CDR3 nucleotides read TGTGCCTGCCTCCCCGGGGGGATGCGCACCTATGGCTACACCTTC. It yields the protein CACLPGGMRTYGYTF.

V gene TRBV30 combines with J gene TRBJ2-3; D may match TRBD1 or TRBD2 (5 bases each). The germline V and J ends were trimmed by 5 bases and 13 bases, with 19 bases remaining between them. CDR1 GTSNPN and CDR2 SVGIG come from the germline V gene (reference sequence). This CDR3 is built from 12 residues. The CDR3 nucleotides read TGTGCCTGGGAACATTGGGACCAGGCCAAGTATTTT. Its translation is CAWEHWDQAKYF.

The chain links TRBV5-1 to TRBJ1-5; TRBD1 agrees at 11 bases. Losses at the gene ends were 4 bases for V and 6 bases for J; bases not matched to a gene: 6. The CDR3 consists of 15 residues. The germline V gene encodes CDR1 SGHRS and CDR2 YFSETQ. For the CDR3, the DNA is TGCGCCAGCAGCGCCGGGACAGGGGGGGGTCAGCCCCAGCATTTT. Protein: CASSAGTGGGQPQHF.

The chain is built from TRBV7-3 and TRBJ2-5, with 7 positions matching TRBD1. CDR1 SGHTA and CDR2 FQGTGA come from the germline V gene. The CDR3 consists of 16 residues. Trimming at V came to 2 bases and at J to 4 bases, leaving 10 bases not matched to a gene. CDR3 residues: CASSLLPTGFGETQYF. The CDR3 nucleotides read TGTGCCAGCAGCTTATTACCGACAGGGTTTGGAGAGACCCAGTACTTC.

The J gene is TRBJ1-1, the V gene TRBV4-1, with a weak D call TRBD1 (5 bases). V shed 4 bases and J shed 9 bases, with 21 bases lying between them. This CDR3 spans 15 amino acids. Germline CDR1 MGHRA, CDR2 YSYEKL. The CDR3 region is CASSRVPGPRVQAFF. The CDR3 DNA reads TGCGCCAGCAGCCGGGTACCGGGACCCCGCGTTCAAGCTTTCTTT.

The CDR3 loop is CSARPLSGEETQYF. In DNA form, the CDR3 reads TGCAGTGCTAGGCCCCTGTCGGGAGAAGAGACCCAGTACTTC. This sequence joins TRBV20-1 and TRBJ2-5, with D possibly TRBD2 on 6 matching bases. Per germline, CDR1 DFQATT and CDR2 SNEGSKA (reference sequence). Trimming cost V 3 bases and J 3 bases, with 14 bases left between them. The CDR3 covers 14 residues.

The CDR3 here is CASSLYAQQNTEAFF. CDR3 nucleotide sequence: TGTGCCAGCAGCTTATATGCACAGCAGAACACTGAAGCTTTCTTT. The chain has TRBV7-2 and TRBJ1-1; D gene uncertain. The CDR3 is 15 residues long. V was pared by 2 bases and J by 1 base, with 11 bases between. Germline V gives CDR1 SGHTA, CDR2 FQGNSA.

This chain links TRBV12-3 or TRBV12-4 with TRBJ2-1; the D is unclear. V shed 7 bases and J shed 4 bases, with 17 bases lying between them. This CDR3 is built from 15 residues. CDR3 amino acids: CASNPLGISYNEQFF. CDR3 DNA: TGTGCCAGCAACCCTCTAGGGATCTCGTACAATGAGCAGTTCTTC.

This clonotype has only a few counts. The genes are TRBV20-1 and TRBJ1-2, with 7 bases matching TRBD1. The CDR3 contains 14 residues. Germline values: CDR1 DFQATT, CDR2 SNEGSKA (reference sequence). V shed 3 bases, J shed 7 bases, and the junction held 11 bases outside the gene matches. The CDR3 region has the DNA TGCAGTGCTAGGGGCGTAGACAGGGAGGGTGGCTACACCTTC. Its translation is CSARGVDREGGYTF.

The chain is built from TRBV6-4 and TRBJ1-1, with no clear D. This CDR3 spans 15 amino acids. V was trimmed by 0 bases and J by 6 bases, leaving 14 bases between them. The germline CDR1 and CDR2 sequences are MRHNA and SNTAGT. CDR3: CASSDSHGSGSEAFF. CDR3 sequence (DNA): TGTGCCAGCAGTGACTCTCATGGTTCGGGGTCTGAAGCTTTCTTT.

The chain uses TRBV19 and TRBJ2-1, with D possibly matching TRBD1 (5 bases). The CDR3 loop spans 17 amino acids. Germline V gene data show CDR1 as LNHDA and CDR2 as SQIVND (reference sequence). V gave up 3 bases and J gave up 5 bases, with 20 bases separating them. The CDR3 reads CASSMKDTVGFDNEQFF. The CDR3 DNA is TGTGCCAGTAGTATGAAGGACACGGTCGGATTTGACAATGAGCAGTTCTTC. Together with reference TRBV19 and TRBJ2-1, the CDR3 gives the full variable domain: DGGITQSPKYLFRKEGQNVTLSCEQNLNHDAMYWYRQDPGQGLRLIYYSQIVNDFQKGDIAEGYSVSREKKESFPLTVTSAQKNPTAFYLCASSMKDTVGFDNEQFFGPGTRLTVL.

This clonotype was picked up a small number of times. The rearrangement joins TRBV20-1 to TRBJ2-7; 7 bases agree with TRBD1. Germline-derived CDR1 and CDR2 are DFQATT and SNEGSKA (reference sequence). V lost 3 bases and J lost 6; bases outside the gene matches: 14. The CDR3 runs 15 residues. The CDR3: CSASSSRGTFSEQYF. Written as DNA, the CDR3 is TGCAGTGCTAGTAGTAGCAGGGGGACCTTCTCCGAGCAGTACTTC.

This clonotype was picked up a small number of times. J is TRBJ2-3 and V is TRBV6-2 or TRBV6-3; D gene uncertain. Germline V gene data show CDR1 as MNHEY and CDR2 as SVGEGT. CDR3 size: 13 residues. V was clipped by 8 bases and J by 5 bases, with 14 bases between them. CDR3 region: CASGAPEEDTQYF. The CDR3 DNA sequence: TGTGCCAGCGGAGCCCCGGAAGAAGATACGCAGTATTTT.

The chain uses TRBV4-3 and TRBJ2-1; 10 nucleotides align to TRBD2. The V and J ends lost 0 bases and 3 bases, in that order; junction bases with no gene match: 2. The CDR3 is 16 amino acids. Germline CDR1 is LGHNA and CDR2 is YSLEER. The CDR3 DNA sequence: TGCGCCAGCAGCCAAGATGTAGCGGGAGGCTACAATGAGCAGTTCTTC. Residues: CASSQDVAGGYNEQFF.

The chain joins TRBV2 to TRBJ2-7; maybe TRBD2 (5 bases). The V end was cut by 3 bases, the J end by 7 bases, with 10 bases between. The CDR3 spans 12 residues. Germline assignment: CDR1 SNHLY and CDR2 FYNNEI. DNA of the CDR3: TGTGCCAGCAGTGAGAGGGTCTGGGAGCAGTACTTC. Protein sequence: CASSERVWEQYF.

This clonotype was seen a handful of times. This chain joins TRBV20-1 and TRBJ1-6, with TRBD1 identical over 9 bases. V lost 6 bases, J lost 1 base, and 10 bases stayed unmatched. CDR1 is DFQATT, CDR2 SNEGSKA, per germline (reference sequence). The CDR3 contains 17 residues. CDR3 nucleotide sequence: TGCAGTGCCCCGACAGGGGGAGTGAGGTCCTATAATTCACCCCTCCACTTT. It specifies CSAPTGGVRSYNSPLHF.

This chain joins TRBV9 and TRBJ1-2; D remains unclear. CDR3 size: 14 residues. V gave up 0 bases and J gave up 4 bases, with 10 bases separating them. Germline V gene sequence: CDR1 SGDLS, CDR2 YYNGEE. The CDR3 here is CASSVVDPSYGYTF. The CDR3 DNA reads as TGTGCCAGCAGCGTAGTTGACCCTAGCTATGGCTACACCTTC.

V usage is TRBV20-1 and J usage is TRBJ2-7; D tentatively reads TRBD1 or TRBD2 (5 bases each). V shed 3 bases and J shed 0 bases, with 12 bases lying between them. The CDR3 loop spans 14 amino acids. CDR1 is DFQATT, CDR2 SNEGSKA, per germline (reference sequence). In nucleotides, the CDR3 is TGCAGTGCTAGTGAGTGGGGGTTCTCCTACGAGCAGTACTTC. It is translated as CSASEWGFSYEQYF.

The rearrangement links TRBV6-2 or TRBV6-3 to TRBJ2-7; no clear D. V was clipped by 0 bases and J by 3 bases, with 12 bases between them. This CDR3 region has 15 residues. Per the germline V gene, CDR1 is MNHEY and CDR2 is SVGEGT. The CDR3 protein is CASSYSRPLVYEQYF. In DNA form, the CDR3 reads TGTGCCAGCAGTTACTCCCGGCCTTTGGTCTACGAGCAGTACTTC.

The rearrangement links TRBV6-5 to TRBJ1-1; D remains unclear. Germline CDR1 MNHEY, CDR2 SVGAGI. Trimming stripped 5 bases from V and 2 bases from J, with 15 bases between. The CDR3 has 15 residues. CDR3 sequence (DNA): TGTGCCAGCAGTGGGCTGGGATCTGGAAACACTGAAGCTTTCTTT. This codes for CASSGLGSGNTEAFF.

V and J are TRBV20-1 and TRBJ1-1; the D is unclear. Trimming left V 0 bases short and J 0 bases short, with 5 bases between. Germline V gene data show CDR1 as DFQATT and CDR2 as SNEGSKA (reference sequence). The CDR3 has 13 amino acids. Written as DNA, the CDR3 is TGCAGTGCTAGAGATTATGTGAACACTGAAGCTTTCTTT. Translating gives CSARDYVNTEAFF.

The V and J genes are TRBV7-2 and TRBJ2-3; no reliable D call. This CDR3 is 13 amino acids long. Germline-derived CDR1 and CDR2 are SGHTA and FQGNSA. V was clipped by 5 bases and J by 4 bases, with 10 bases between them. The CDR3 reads CASSRIASDTQYF. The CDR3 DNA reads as TGTGCCAGCAGCCGTATAGCATCAGATACGCAGTATTTT.

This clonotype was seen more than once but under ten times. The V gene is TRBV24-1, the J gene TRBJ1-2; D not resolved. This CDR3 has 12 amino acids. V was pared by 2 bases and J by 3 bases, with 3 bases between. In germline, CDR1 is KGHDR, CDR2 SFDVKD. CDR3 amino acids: CATSDSYYGYTF. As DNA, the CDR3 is TGTGCCACCAGTGATTCCTACTATGGCTACACCTTC.

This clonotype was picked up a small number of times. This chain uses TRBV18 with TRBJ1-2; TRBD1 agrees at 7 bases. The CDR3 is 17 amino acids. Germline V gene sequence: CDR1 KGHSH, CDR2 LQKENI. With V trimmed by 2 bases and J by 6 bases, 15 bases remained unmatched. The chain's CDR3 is CASSPVTRDRARDGYTF. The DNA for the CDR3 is TGTGCCAGCTCACCAGTTACACGTGACAGGGCGCGAGATGGCTACACCTTC.